Following are 18 T cell receptor beta chains from one sample sequenced in a study of shared clonotypes between healthy human individuals. The method was immunoSEQ multiplex PCR; TCRdb's version includes in-frame clones alone and lacks a portion of them. The profile shows approximately 500,000 clones, around four fifths of them singletons. Material for sequencing was PBMCs. Source of these receptors: a woman between 40 and 55 years old in good health. Some clones in this sample may be carry-over from other donors' samples.

The rearrangement joins TRBV7-9 to TRBJ2-1; a weak D match, TRBD2 (6 bases). CDR1 SEHNR and CDR2 FQNEAQ come from the germline V gene (reference sequence). V was clipped by 5 bases and J by 7 bases, with 12 bases between them. The CDR3 extends over 13 amino acids. CDR3 residues: CASSRGYVNEQFF. CDR3 sequence (DNA): TGTGCCAGCAGCCGGGGGTATGTGAATGAGCAGTTCTTC.

The chain recombines TRBV5-6 with TRBJ1-1; perhaps TRBD1 as D (5 bases). The CDR3 totals 14 residues. The ends were cut back, 5 bases at V and 1 base at J, with 12 bases in the middle. The germline V gene encodes CDR1 SGHDT and CDR2 YYEEEE. In nucleotides, the CDR3 is TGTGCCAGCAGAGAAACTGGGACGAACACTGAAGCTTTCTTT. It encodes CASRETGTNTEAFF.

V is TRBV15 and J is TRBJ2-7, with D uncertain. The CDR3 is 16 residues long. V was trimmed by 1 base and J by 4 bases, leaving 17 bases between them. Germline-derived CDR1 and CDR2 are LNHNV and YYDKDF (reference sequence). The DNA for the CDR3 is TGTGCCACCAGCAGAGGAAAGCATTCAGGAATGTACGAGCAGTACTTC. Its protein is CATSRGKHSGMYEQYF.

Note on this clone: A read error likely explains this, since a far larger clone differs by one base. This chain joins TRBV4-2 and TRBJ2-3; weak D call: TRBD2 (6 bases). CDR1 and CDR2 (germline): LGHNA, YNFKEQ. The CDR3 is 16 residues long. V shed 5 bases and J shed 5 bases, with 20 bases lying between them. The CDR3 DNA reads TGTGCCAGCAGCGCCCGTCTAGCGAGAGGAGGAGATACGCAGTATTTT. Protein: CASSARLARGGDTQYF.

This rearrangement joins TRBV7-3 to TRBJ2-1; possibly TRBD2 for D (6 bases). Germline assignment: CDR1 SGHTA and CDR2 FQGTGA. The CDR3 is 15 residues long. Trimming left V 1 base short and J 0 bases short, with 7 bases between. The CDR3 DNA is TGTGCCAGCAGCTTAAGCGGGACCTCCTACAATGAGCAGTTCTTC. This gives the protein CASSLSGTSYNEQFF. Full variable domain (rest looked up from reference TRBV7-3 and TRBJ2-1): GAGVSQTPSNKVTEKGKYVELRCDPISGHTALYWYRQSLGQGPEFLIYFQGTGAADDSGLPNDRFFAVRPEGSVSTLKIQRTERGDSAVYLCASSLSGTSYNEQFFGPGTRLTVL.

CDR3 sequence: CATSRDRLREDEQFF. CDR3 DNA sequence: TGTGCCACCAGCAGAGATAGACTCCGTGAAGATGAGCAGTTCTTC. The rearrangement joins TRBV15 to TRBJ2-1; D ambiguous. From germline, CDR1 is LNHNV and CDR2 YYDKDF (reference sequence). Trimming left V 0 bases short and J 8 bases short, with 14 bases between. The CDR3 totals 15 residues.

The chain combines TRBV7-2 with TRBJ2-7; D uncertain. V gave up 3 bases and J gave up 3 bases, with 9 bases separating them. CDR3 length: 13 amino acids. Germline CDR1 and CDR2: SGHTA and FQGNSA. CDR3 residues: CASSLGAHYEQYF. The CDR3 DNA sequence: TGTGCCAGCAGCTTGGGCGCCCACTACGAGCAGTACTTC.

The chain links TRBV5-4 to TRBJ2-1; tentatively, D is TRBD1 (5 bases). Trimming took 7 bases from V and 6 from J, leaving 14 bases between them. Germline CDR1 reads SGHNT; CDR2 reads YYREEE (reference sequence). This CDR3 is built from 13 residues. In nucleotides, the CDR3 is TGTGCCAGCCCCTCTGGGGCGTCCAATGAGCAGTTCTTC. Encoded protein: CASPSGASNEQFF.

The chain couples TRBV6-5 to TRBJ1-2; D possibly corresponds to TRBD1 (6 bases). CDR3 length equals 15 residues. Germline V CDR1 and CDR2: MNHEY, SVGAGI. Trimming took 8 bases from V and 4 from J, leaving 20 bases between them. CDR3 protein: CASRKRGGPGYGYTF. The CDR3 DNA is TGTGCCAGCCGGAAACGCGGGGGGCCTGGCTATGGCTACACCTTC.

A word on this clone: A junction end diverges from the germline sequence, so it may reflect a read error. CDR3 sequence reads: CAWSGPYEQCF. Here the CDR3 DNA reads TGTGCCTGGAGTGGACCCTATGAGCAGTGCTTC. The V and J genes are TRBV30 and TRBJ2-7, with unresolved D. The CDR3 extends over 11 amino acids. Per germline, CDR1 GTSNPN and CDR2 SVGIG (reference sequence).

This rearrangement joins TRBV29-1 to TRBJ2-7, with 7 bases lining up with TRBD1. CDR3 length equals 12 residues. Unmatched junction bases numbered 7, after V lost 4 bases and J lost 7 bases. Germline V lookup: CDR1 SQVTM, CDR2 ANQGSEA. CDR3 in amino acids: CSVGEGAREQYF. In DNA form, the CDR3 reads TGCAGCGTTGGTGAGGGGGCACGGGAGCAGTACTTC.

This sequence joins TRBV18 and TRBJ2-7; 9 bases match TRBD2. Looked up from germline, CDR1 is KGHSH and CDR2 is LQKENI. This CDR3 region has 16 residues. With V trimmed by 2 bases and J by 0 bases, 5 bases remained unmatched. CDR3 sequence reads: CASSPIAGEASYEQYF. CDR3 nucleotide sequence: TGTGCCAGCTCACCAATAGCGGGAGAGGCCTCCTACGAGCAGTACTTC.

This clone was detected only once. The V and J genes are TRBV25-1 and TRBJ1-2; D may be TRBD1 (5 bases). Germline CDR1 reads MGHDK; CDR2 reads SYGVNS. V was pared by 3 bases and J by 3 bases, with 11 bases between. The CDR3 sequence is 14 residues long. This CDR3 reads CASSDPGDYYGYTF. The CDR3 bases are TGTGCCAGCAGTGATCCCGGGGACTACTATGGCTACACCTTC.

This clone appeared a single time. The chain has TRBV14 and TRBJ2-5; 8 bases map to TRBD1. The J call is in doubt because the DNA end fits TRBJ2-7 better. The germline gives CDR1 SGHDN, CDR2 FVKESK. This CDR3 is built from 14 residues. This chain's CDR3 is CASSATGGSYEQYF. DNA of the CDR3: TGTGCCAGCAGCGCAACAGGGGGCTCCTACGAGCAGTACTTC.

The chain uses TRBV21-1 and TRBJ2-4; the tabulated D call, TRBD1, remains unverified against the DNA. TRBV21-1 is an annotated pseudogene. The CDR3 has 19 residues. In nucleotides, the CDR3 is TGTGCCAGCAGCAAAAAGGGGAACGGGACAGGCCTTGTCAAAAACATTCAGTACTTC. Protein sequence: CASSKKGNGTGLVKNIQYF.

The chain links TRBV7-8 to TRBJ2-7; 7 nucleotides align to TRBD1. The CDR3 contains 14 residues. CDR1 SGHVS and CDR2 FQNEAQ come from the germline V gene. J was trimmed by 6 bases and V by 5 bases; bases with no gene match: 10. For the CDR3, the DNA is TGTGCCAGCAGCCTCCTCGGGACAGCACTCGAGCAGTACTTC. The encoded protein is CASSLLGTALEQYF.

The chain has TRBV7-2 and TRBJ2-7, with 8 bases lining up with TRBD2. This CDR3 is built from 14 residues. CDR1 SGHTA and CDR2 FQGNSA come from the germline V gene. V lost 3 bases, J lost 4 bases, and 5 bases stayed unmatched. CDR3 sequence: CASSFTGGTYEQYF. In nucleotides, the CDR3 is TGTGCCAGCAGCTTTACGGGAGGGACGTACGAGCAGTACTTC.

The chain joins TRBV5-1 to TRBJ1-4, with D maybe TRBD1 (6 bases). The germline V and J ends were trimmed by 4 bases and 8 bases, with 15 bases remaining between them. Germline loops: CDR1 SGHRS, CDR2 YFSETQ. CDR3 length: 14 amino acids. In nucleotides, the CDR3 is TGCGCCAGCAGCGGGGGCCAGGGTACAGAAAAACTGTTTTTT. This codes for CASSGGQGTEKLFF.